The 8 T cell receptor beta chains in this list originate from one sample, sequenced in a study of T cell responses to AZD1222 COVID-19 vaccine. Libraries were prepared by immunoSEQ multiplex PCR; TCRdb keeps only in-frame clonotypes and omits some of them. Seen here are 100,000 to 150,000 clones, roughly 88% observed once, and the top ten hold 0.9% to 1.2%. This specimen was peripheral blood, taken 28 days after the second AZD1222 dose. The source is an adult who received the AZD1222 COVID-19 vaccine.

The chain joins TRBV4-2 to TRBJ2-3; tentative D call: TRBD2 (6 bases). The CDR3 has 15 amino acids. CDR1 LGHNA and CDR2 YNFKEQ come from the germline V gene. The ends were cut back, 1 base at V and 0 bases at J, with 8 bases in the middle. The CDR3 spells CASSQAAGSTDTQYF. CDR3 DNA sequence: TGTGCCAGCAGCCAAGCGGCGGGGAGCACAGATACGCAGTATTTT.

Of note for this clone: Other DNA sequences from this sample encode an identical CDR3 as well. The chain employs TRBV7-9 and TRBJ1-1; D not certain. Trimming pared 2 bases from V and 3 bases from J, leaving 10 bases between. The germline V gene encodes CDR1 SEHNR and CDR2 FQNEAQ (reference sequence). There are 14 residues in the CDR3. The CDR3 sequence: CASSLRSGDTEAFF. CDR3 coding DNA: TGTGCCAGCAGCTTAAGGAGCGGGGACACTGAAGCTTTCTTT.

V gene TRBV9 combines with J gene TRBJ1-2; 7 nucleotides line up with TRBD1. The CDR3 sequence is 12 residues long. Germline-derived CDR1 and CDR2 are SGDLS and YYNGEE. V was pared by 0 bases and J by 8 bases, with 1 base of the junction left unmatched. This CDR3 is CASSVGDSGYTF. CDR3 sequence (DNA): TGTGCCAGCAGCGTAGGGGACAGCGGCTACACCTTC.

The chain employs TRBV6-1 and TRBJ1-1; no firm D call. Trimming removed 2 bases at V and 0 bases at J, with 7 bases between. This CDR3 is built from 14 residues. Germline V gives CDR1 MNHNS, CDR2 SASEGT. The CDR3 region is CASSEFQMNTEAFF. CDR3 DNA: TGTGCCAGCAGTGAATTTCAGATGAACACTGAAGCTTTCTTT.

This chain connects TRBV10-2 to TRBJ1-1; TRBD1 agrees at 9 bases. CDR1 WSHSY and CDR2 SAAADI come from the germline V gene. The CDR3 covers 14 residues. V lost 2 bases to trimming and J lost 3 bases; unmatched junction nucleotides: 1. The CDR3, as DNA: TGCGCCAGCAGTGAGACAGGGGGCCACACTGAAGCTTTCTTT. Translation gives CASSETGGHTEAFF.

The rearrangement links TRBV7-3 to TRBJ2-5; TRBD2 is a possible D gene (5 bases). Germline V gives CDR1 SGHTA, CDR2 FQGTGA. V was cut by 0 bases and J by 5 bases, with 7 bases left in between. The CDR3 covers 13 residues. The CDR3, as DNA: TGTGCCAGCAGCTTAACGGGAGCCGAGACCCAGTACTTC. This translates into CASSLTGAETQYF.

The rearrangement joins TRBV6-5 to TRBJ1-1; 8 bases fit TRBD1. The CDR3 covers 15 residues. V gave up 6 bases and J gave up 0 bases; unmatched junction bases: 6. CDR1 is MNHEY, CDR2 SVGAGI, per germline. The CDR3 protein is CASSWDRTMNTEAFF. The CDR3, as DNA: TGTGCCAGCAGCTGGGACAGGACGATGAACACTGAAGCTTTCTTT.

The chain combines TRBV6-1 with TRBJ1-1, with D unclear. The ends were cut back, 2 bases at V and 1 base at J, with 5 bases in the middle. This CDR3 is 13 amino acids long. Germline loops: CDR1 MNHNS, CDR2 SASEGT. The chain's CDR3 is CASSENRNTEAFF. Written as DNA, the CDR3 is TGTGCCAGCAGTGAAAACAGGAACACTGAAGCTTTCTTT.